The source of this T cell receptor (beta chain) is a study of blood T cell repertoires in COVID-19. Across the study: There were acute and convalescent COVID-19 samples, and they came from the United States, Italy and Spain. T cells, B-cell-depleted T cells, or PBMCs provided the cDNA or gDNA that served as material.

In Seattle, patients joined the study during active infection and were tracked longitudinally. As originally analysed: Amplified reference gene primers provided the basis for estimating nucleated cell counts. Produced via immunoSEQ multiplex PCR; TCRdb's table is partial and in-frame only. V and J calls plus clone size are reproduced from that table; the DNA served to infer D and trimming. The table shows 200,000 to 300,000 clones, with roughly 86% occurring only once. The V and J ends lost 5 bases and 2 bases respectively, with 12 bases between them. The CDR3 is 14 residues long. Germline values: CDR1 SGHTA, CDR2 FQGTGA.

Sequencing used peripheral blood. The clonotype originates from an older woman with COVID-19, enrolled during active disease. V is TRBV7-3 and J is TRBJ1-1; D call uncertain. The CDR3 region has the DNA TGTGCCAGCAGCCCCGGAGGGTTTAACACTGAAGCTTTCTTT. Encoded protein: CASSPGGFNTEAFF.